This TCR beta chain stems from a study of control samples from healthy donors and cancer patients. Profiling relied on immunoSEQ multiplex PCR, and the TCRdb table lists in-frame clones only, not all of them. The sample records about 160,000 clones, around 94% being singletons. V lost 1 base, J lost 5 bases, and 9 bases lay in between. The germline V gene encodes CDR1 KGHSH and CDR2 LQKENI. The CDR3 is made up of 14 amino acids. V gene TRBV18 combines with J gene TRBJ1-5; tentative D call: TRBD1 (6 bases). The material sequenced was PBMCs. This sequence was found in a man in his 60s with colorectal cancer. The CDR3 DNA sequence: TGTGCCAGCTCACCACTACAGGGCGATCAGCCCCAGCATTTT. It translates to CASSPLQGDQPQHF.